This T cell receptor (beta chain) originates from a study of CD8+ T cells in alopecia areata. Study-level results: Normal-skin resident alphabeta T cells also appear among scalp sample sequences. Mice gave a clearer picture of TCR sharing than patients did, possibly for HLA-related reasons. Researchers report lesional scalp, most notably alopecia totalis/universalis, outstripped normal scalp in clonality.

With regard to this clone: Antigen unknown.

PBMCs provided sorted CD4+ and CD8+ T cells. This CDR3 spans 14 amino acids. Trimming left V 0 bases short and J 5 bases short, with 11 bases between. CDR1 and CDR2 from the germline V gene are SGHRS and YFSETQ. Sequencing templates came from extracted RNA that was reverse transcribed into cDNA. The table came from immunoSEQ multiplex PCR; TCRdb's copy has only in-frame clones and leaves some out. The sample yields more than 90,000 clones, approximately 60% seen once. V is TRBV5-1 and J is TRBJ2-5; no clear D gene. Sequenced material: CD4+ T cells sorted from blood. The TCR sequence derives from a human donor in good health. CDR3 sequence: CASSLVGPQETQYF. Here the CDR3 DNA reads TGCGCCAGCAGCTTGGTTGGACCCCAGGAGACCCAGTACTTC.